The text below deals with one T cell receptor (beta chain). The trim removed 3 bases at V and 8 bases at J, leaving 10 bases unmatched. This CDR3 region has 15 residues. The germline gives CDR1 SGHTA, CDR2 FQGNSA. The source of the sample is a study of shared clonotypes between healthy human individuals. It was CD45RO-negative cells, positively selected for CCR7, that made up naive CD8 cells, with terminally differentiated effector memory CD45RA+ cells excluded. The protocol was immunoSEQ multiplex PCR, while the TCRdb copy is restricted to in-frame clones and leaves out a portion. The data show roughly 810,000 clones, about 96% seen once.

This sequence joins TRBV7-2 and TRBJ2-1; TRBD1 agrees at 7 bases. Sequencing was done on a sample of naive CD8+ T cells sorted from blood. This clonotype originated in a man aged 30 to 39 in good health. CDR3 protein: CASSFPGGSVHEQFF. DNA of the CDR3: TGTGCCAGCAGCTTTCCAGGGGGTAGTGTCCATGAGCAGTTCTTC.